The present entry profiles one T cell receptor (beta chain) with its context. The antigen is unknown. Treatment described: approximately nine-day PBMC culture with coronavirus spike peptide pools or control peptides (ViraFEST assay). Unexposed donor CD4+ T cells predated the COVID-19 pandemic, collected 2011-2018. The sample originates from a study of vaccination and CD4 T cells after COVID-19. CD4+ T cells that had been cultured provided DNA sequenced with the Oncomine TCR Beta short-read assay. TCRdb redid the calling of the PCR reads with MiXCR, one entry per CDR3 protein. The sample has approximately 7,600 distinct CDR3 sequences; around a third are singletons. This CDR3 has 15 amino acids. The V gene end was trimmed by 8 bases and the J gene end by 2 bases; junction bases not matched to a gene: 10. Germline CDR1 and CDR2: MNHNS and SASEGT.

The receptor comes from a human donor in good health. The sample consisted of CD4+ T cells from blood, cultured in vitro. The chain has TRBV6-1 and TRBJ2-3; 7 bases match TRBD1. CDR3 DNA: TGTGCCAGCTCTACCGGACAGGCTATCACAGATACGCAGTATTTT. Protein product: CASSTGQAITDTQYF.